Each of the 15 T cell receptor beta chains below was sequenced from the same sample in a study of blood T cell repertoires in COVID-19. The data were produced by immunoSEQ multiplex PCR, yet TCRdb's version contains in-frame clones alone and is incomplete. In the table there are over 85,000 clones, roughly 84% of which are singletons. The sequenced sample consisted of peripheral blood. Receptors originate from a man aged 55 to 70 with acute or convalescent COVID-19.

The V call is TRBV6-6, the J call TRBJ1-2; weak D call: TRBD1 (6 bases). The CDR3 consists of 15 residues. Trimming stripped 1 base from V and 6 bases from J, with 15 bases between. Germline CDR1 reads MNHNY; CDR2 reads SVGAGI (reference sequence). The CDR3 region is CASSYFSRAGDGYTF. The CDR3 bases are TGTGCCAGCAGTTACTTTTCCAGGGCAGGGGATGGCTACACCTTC.

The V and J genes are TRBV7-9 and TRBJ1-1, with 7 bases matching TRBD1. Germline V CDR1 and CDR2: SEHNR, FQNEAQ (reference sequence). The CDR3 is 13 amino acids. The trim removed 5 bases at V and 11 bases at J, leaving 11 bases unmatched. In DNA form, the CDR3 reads TGTGCCAGCAGCCCTGACAGGGCGTTGGGCGCTTTCTTT. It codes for CASSPDRALGAFF.

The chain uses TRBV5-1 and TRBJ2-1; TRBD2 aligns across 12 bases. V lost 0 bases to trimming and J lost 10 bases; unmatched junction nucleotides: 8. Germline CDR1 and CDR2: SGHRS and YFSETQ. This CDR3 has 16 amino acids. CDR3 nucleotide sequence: TGCGCCAGCAGCTTGGAGGCTAGCGGGGGGGCTGGAGAGCAGTTCTTC. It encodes CASSLEASGGAGEQFF.

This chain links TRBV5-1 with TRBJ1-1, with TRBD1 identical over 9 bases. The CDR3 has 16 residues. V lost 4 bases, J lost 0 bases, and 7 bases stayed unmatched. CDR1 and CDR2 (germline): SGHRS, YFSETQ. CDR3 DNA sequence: TGCGCCAGCAGCAGCGGACAGGGGATAATGAACACTGAAGCTTTCTTT. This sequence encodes CASSSGQGIMNTEAFF.

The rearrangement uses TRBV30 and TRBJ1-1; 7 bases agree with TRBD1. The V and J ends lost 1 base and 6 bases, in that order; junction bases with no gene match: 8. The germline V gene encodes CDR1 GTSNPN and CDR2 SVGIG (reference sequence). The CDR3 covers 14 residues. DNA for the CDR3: TGTGCCTGGAGTGCACGACAGGGATGGTCTGAAGCTTTCTTT. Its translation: CAWSARQGWSEAFF.

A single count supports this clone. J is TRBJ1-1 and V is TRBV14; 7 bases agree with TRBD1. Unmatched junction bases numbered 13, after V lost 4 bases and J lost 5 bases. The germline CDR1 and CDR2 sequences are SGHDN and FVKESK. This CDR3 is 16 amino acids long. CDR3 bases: TGTGCCAGCAGCCTAACAGGGGACCCCTCGAGAACTGAAGCTTTCTTT. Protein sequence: CASSLTGDPSRTEAFF. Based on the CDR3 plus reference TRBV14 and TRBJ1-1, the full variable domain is EAGVTQFPSHSVIEKGQTVTLRCDPISGHDNLYWYRRVMGKEIKFLLHFVKESKQDESGMPNNRFLAERTGGTYSTLKVQPAELEDSGVYFCASSLTGDPSRTEAFFGQGTRLTVV.

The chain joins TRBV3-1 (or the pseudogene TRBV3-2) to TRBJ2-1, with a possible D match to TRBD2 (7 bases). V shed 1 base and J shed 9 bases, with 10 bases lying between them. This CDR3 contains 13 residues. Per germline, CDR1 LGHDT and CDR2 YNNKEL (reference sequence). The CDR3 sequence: CASSQGGGGEQFF. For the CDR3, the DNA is TGTGCCAGCAGCCAAGGGGGGGGCGGTGAGCAGTTCTTC.

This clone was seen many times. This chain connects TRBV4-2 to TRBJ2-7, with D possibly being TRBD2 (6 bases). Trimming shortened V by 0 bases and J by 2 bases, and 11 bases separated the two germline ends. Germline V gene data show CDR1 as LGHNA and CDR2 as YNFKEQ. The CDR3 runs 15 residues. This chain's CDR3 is CASSQEEGLAYEQYF. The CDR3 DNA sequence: TGTGCCAGCAGCCAAGAAGAGGGACTTGCCTACGAGCAGTACTTC.

This CDR3 reads CASSLAGGGYQETQYF. In DNA form, the CDR3 reads TGTGCCAGCAGCTTGGCCGGAGGCGGGTACCAAGAGACCCAGTACTTC. The rearrangement joins TRBV5-6 to TRBJ2-5; tentative D call: TRBD2 (5 bases). The CDR3 extends over 16 amino acids. The V end was cut by 0 bases, the J end by 0 bases, with 12 bases between. Germline values: CDR1 SGHDT, CDR2 YYEEEE.

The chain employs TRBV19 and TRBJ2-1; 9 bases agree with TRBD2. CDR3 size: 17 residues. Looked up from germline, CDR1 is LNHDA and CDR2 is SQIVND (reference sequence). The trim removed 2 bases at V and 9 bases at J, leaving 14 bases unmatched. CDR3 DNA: TGTGCCAGTAGTATAAGTCGCCTAGCGGGGCCCCGGGGTGAGCAGTTCTTC. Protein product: CASSISRLAGPRGEQFF.

CDR3 nucleotide sequence: TGTGCCAGTCAAAGGGGCTCCCTCTCGGGTGAGCAGTTCTTC. It is translated as CASQRGSLSGEQFF. V gene TRBV19 combines with J gene TRBJ2-1, with D perhaps TRBD1 (5 bases). CDR3 length: 14 residues. Between the trimmed V and J ends, which lost 8 bases and 9 bases, there was a span of 20 bases. Germline V gene lookup returns CDR1 LNHDA and CDR2 SQIVND (reference sequence).

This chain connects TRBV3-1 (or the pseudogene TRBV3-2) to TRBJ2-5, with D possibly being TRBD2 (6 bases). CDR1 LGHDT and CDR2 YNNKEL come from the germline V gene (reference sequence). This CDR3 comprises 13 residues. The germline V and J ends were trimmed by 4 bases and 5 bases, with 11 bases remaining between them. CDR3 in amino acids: CASSRSGRETQYF. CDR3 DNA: TGTGCCAGCAGCCGGAGCGGGCGGGAGACCCAGTACTTC.

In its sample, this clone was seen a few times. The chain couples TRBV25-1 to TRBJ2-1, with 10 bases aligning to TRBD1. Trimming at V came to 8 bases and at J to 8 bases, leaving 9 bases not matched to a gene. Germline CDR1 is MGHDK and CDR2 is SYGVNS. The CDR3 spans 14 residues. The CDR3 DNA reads TGTGCCAGCTCCGGGACAGGGGCAGTCCATGAGCAGTTCTTC. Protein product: CASSGTGAVHEQFF.

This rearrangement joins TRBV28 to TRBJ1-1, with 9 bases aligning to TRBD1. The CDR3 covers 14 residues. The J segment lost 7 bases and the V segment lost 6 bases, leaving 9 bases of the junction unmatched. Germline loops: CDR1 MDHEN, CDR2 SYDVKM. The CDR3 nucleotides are TGTGCCAGCAGGATCAACAGGGGGCGAGGTGAAGCTTTCTTT. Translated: CASRINRGRGEAFF.

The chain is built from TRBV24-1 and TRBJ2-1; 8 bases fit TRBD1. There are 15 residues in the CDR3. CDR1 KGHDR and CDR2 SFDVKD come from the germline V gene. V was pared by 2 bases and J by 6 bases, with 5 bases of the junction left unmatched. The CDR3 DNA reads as TGTGCCACCAGTGATTCTGGACAGGGCGCCAATGAGCAGTTCTTC. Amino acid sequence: CATSDSGQGANEQFF.